These T cell receptor beta chains were read from a single sample in a study of cytomegalovirus exposure and HLA in healthy donors. Some clones are missing from TCRdb's copy, which holds only in-frame ones; the method was immunoSEQ multiplex PCR. The data show roughly 130,000 clones, with 80% seen just once and 1% held by the top ten. Sample: PBMCs. The source of these receptors is a middle-aged man in good health and CMV-seronegative. The CDR3 runs from the conserved cysteine through the conserved F or W. D genes are given only for firm matches. The size field is filled for only some rows; it gives once, few, many or a size class.

clone_size | j_call | v_call | d_call | cdr3_nt | cdr3_aa
. | TRBJ1-5 | TRBV5-6 | TRBD1 | TGTGCCAGCAGCTCCGGGACAGGGGACAATCAGCCCCAGCATTTT | CASSSGTGDNQPQHF
. | TRBJ2-1 | TRBV7-8 | . | TGTGCCAGCAGCTTACAGGCCCAAGGTGAGCAGTTCTTC | CASSLQAQGEQFF
. | TRBJ1-3 | TRBV27 | TRBD1 | TGTGCCAGCCACAGGGGGGGAAACACCATATATTTT | CASHRGGNTIYF
. | TRBJ2-5 | TRBV2 | TRBD1 | TGTGCCAGCAGTCTACAGGGGGCAGGGCAAGAGACCCAGTACTTC | CASSLQGAGQETQYF
few | TRBJ2-7 | TRBV19 | TRBD1 | TGTGCCAGTAGGCGGGGGACAGGGTCCGGGGAGCAGTACTTC | CASRRGTGSGEQYF
. | TRBJ1-5 | TRBV5-1 | TRBD1 | TGCGCCAGCAGCGTGACAGGGATAGATCAGCCCCAGCATTTT | CASSVTGIDQPQHF
. | TRBJ2-7 | TRBV18 | TRBD2 | TGTGCCAGCTCACCACCTAGCGGGGGGGGCGAGCAGTACTTC | CASSPPSGGGEQYF
once | TRBJ1-5 | TRBV29-1 | . | TGCAGCGTTGTTGGCACAGGCAATCAGCCCCAGCATTTT | CSVVGTGNQPQHF
. | TRBJ1-1 | TRBV28 | . | TGTGCCAGCAGTTTATCATCAGCCGGGGGGCACGCTGAAGCTTTCTTT | CASSLSSAGGHAEAFF
. | TRBJ2-1 | TRBV15 | . | TGTGCCACCAGCCTGGACTTCTACAATGAGCAGTTCTTC | CATSLDFYNEQFF
. | TRBJ2-6 | TRBV29-1 | . | TGCAGCGTTGATAGCTCTGGGGCCAACGTCCTGACTTTC | CSVDSSGANVLTF
. | TRBJ2-3 | TRBV15 | . | TGTGCCACCAGCGGCGGCCCAGGGCGGGGGCCTTCCAATACGCAGTATTTT | CATSGGPGRGPSNTQYF
once | TRBJ2-1 | TRBV7-8 | TRBD2 | TGTGCCAGCAGCTTAGTAGCGGGAGGGAGCTCCTACAATGAGCAGTTCTTC | CASSLVAGGSSYNEQFF
. | TRBJ2-7 | TRBV28 | TRBD1 | TGTGCCAGCAGTCCTCAAGGACAGGGGGGCTACGAGCAGTACTTC | CASSPQGQGGYEQYF
. | TRBJ1-2 | TRBV6-5 | . | TGTGCCAGCAGTTCAGGCAGGAGGAATGGCTACACCTTC | CASSSGRRNGYTF
. | TRBJ1-5 | TRBV4-2 | TRBD1 | TGTGCCAGCAGCCAAGGTGGGACAGGGGATCAGCCCCAGCATTTT | CASSQGGTGDQPQHF
. | TRBJ2-3 | TRBV5-1 | TRBD2 | TGCGCCAGCAGCTTGGGGACGGGAGGGACCACAGATACGCAGTATTTT | CASSLGTGGTTDTQYF
. | TRBJ2-2 | TRBV5-1 | . | TGCGCCAGCAGCAACGGGGGGCACGGGGAGCTGTTTTTT | CASSNGGHGELFF
. | TRBJ1-4 | TRBV6-6 | . | TGTGCCAGCAGTCCCCGGGCAACTAATGAAAAACTGTTTTTT | CASSPRATNEKLFF
once | TRBJ2-1 | TRBV30 | TRBD2 | TGTGCCTGGAGTGGGGGGACTAGCGGGGAGTATGAGCAGTTCTTC | CAWSGGTSGEYEQFF
. | TRBJ2-7 | TRBV29-1 | TRBD2 | TGCAGCGTTACTAGCGGGACTAAAACCTACGAGCAGTACTTC | CSVTSGTKTYEQYF
. | TRBJ2-5 | TRBV5-1 | . | TGCGCCAGCAGCTTGGAGCGGCGAGAGACCCAGTACTTC | CASSLERRETQYF
. | TRBJ2-1 | TRBV20-1 | . | TGCAGTGCAAGAGGCGGGGTTGAGCAGTTCTTC | CSARGGVEQFF
. | TRBJ2-1 | TRBV5-1 | TRBD2 | TGCGCCAGCAGCTCTGTAGCGGGAGGGCCGAAAGAGCAGTTCTTC | CASSSVAGGPKEQFF
. | TRBJ2-2 | TRBV19 | . | TGTGCCAGTAGCCTAAGAAACACCGGGGAGCTGTTTTTT | CASSLRNTGELFF
. | TRBJ1-3 | TRBV5-1 | . | TGCGCCAGCAGCCTAACGACAGCTCAAAGCTCTGGAAACACCATATATTTT | CASSLTTAQSSGNTIYF
. | TRBJ2-5 | TRBV5-1 | TRBD1 | TGCGCCAGCAGCTTGGGTCAGGGGGTAGAGACCCAGTACTTC | CASSLGQGVETQYF